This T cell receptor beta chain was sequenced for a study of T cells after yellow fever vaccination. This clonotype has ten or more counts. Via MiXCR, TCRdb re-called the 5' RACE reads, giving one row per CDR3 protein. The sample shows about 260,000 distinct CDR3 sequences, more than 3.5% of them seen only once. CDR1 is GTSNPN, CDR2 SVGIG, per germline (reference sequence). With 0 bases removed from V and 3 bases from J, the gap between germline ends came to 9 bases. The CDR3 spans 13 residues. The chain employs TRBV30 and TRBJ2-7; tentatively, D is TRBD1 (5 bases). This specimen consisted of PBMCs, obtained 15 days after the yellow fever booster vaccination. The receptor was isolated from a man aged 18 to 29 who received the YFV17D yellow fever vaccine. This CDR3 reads CAWSVDSNYEQYF. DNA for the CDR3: TGTGCCTGGAGTGTAGACAGTAACTACGAGCAGTACTTC.